One and the same sample provided the 8 T cell receptor beta chains below, sequenced in a study of regulatory T cells in long-lasting Graves disease. Arm-PCR of CDR3 regions with iRepertoire HTBI primers generated TCR beta libraries. TCRdb processed the multiplex PCR reads anew with MiXCR; each CDR3 protein has one entry. Counted here are 410,000 or so distinct CDR3 sequences, just under 15% occurring once; the ten biggest clones make up over 15%. Time point here: newly diagnosed GD, antithyroid drugs for less than 3 months. The TCR library was made from RNA that had been extracted from PBMCs in TRIzol. Separately, the same data were catalogued under a study of T cells in Graves' hyperthyroidism and ophthalmopathy.

The sequences come from peripheral blood mononuclear cells (PBMCs), collected at new diagnosis, from a patient treated with antithyroid drugs. Receptors originate from a woman in her twenties or thirties with Graves disease.

The chain uses TRBV27 and TRBJ1-3; no reliable D call. Trimming took off 0 bases at V and 1 base at J, with 10 bases between the two ends. From germline, CDR1 is MNHEY and CDR2 SMNVEV (reference sequence). This CDR3 comprises 16 residues. The CDR3, as DNA: TGTGCCAGCAGTTTATCGCGGGCAGGATCTGGAAACACCATATATTTT. Encoded protein: CASSLSRAGSGNTIYF.

Comment on this clonotype: The conserved phenylalanine or tryptophan normally closing the CDR3 is absent here, so this likely arose from a read error. The chain combines TRBV7-2 with TRBJ2-7, with 12 bases fitting TRBD2. Losses at the gene ends were 6 bases for V and 4 bases for J; bases not matched to a gene: 4. The CDR3 extends over 14 amino acids. Germline CDR1 reads SGHTA; CDR2 reads FQGNSA. In nucleotides, the CDR3 is TGTGCCAGCAGGGGTGGGACTAGCGGGTACGAGCAGTACCTC. It translates to CASRGGTSGYEQYL.

This clonotype was counted at least ten times. V and J are TRBV3-1 and TRBJ2-7; 7 bases agree with TRBD1. From germline, CDR1 is LGHDT and CDR2 YNNKEL (reference sequence). V was clipped by 3 bases and J by 0 bases; unmatched bases: 5. The CDR3 is 15 residues long. CDR3 region: CASSHPGQSSYEQYF. The CDR3 nucleotides read TGTGCCAGCAGCCACCCGGGACAGAGCTCCTACGAGCAGTACTTC.

This clonotype was found many times. The chain carries TRBV30 and TRBJ2-7; 8 bases are a match to TRBD1. This CDR3 comprises 13 residues. Germline CDR1 GTSNPN, CDR2 SVGIG (reference sequence). Germline trimming cut 3 bases from V and 2 bases from J; bases unmatched to any gene: 3. CDR3 residues: CAWSTGGTYEQYF. CDR3 coding DNA: TGTGCCTGGAGCACAGGGGGGACCTACGAGCAGTACTTC.

The table lists this clonotype with many counts. V usage is TRBV12-3 or TRBV12-4 and J usage is TRBJ2-6, with D unclear. Trimming pared 3 bases from V and 1 base from J, leaving 10 bases between. This CDR3 is built from 16 residues. CDR3 in amino acids: CASSFGMGSGANVLTF. In DNA form, the CDR3 reads TGTGCCAGCAGTTTTGGTATGGGGTCTGGGGCCAACGTCCTGACTTTC.

V usage is TRBV10-3 and J usage is TRBJ1-1, with 7 bases fitting TRBD1. Germline-derived CDR1 and CDR2 are ENHRY and SYGVKD. The V gene end was trimmed by 2 bases and the J gene end by 6 bases; junction bases not matched to a gene: 12. This CDR3 has 16 residues. CDR3 in DNA: TGTGCCATCAGTGAGCCCACCCTATACAGGGGCGCTGAAGCTTTCTTT. Translating gives CAISEPTLYRGAEAFF.

The V gene is TRBV4-2, the J gene TRBJ2-7; D could derive from TRBD1 or TRBD2 (5 bases each). V gave up 4 bases and J gave up 1 base, with 23 bases separating them. Germline-derived CDR1 and CDR2 are LGHNA and YNFKEQ. The CDR3 spans 18 residues. The CDR3 region has the DNA TGTGCCAGCAGCCCCCAGCAGCCAAGTGGGACGGAGTCCTACGAGCAGTACTTC. Translated: CASSPQQPSGTESYEQYF.

Concerning this clonotype: The germline gene is not matched at one end of the junction; a read error may be the cause. V usage is TRBV4-2 and J usage is TRBJ1-5, with D possibly matching TRBD1 (6 bases). The CDR3 length is 14 residues. Germline V gene data show CDR1 as LGHNA and CDR2 as YNFKEQ. In DNA form, the CDR3 reads TGTGCCAGCAACCAAGATTCGGTGACAGGGCCCCAGCATTTT. Residues: CASNQDSVTGPQHF.